The clone carrying this T cell receptor beta chain was seen repeatedly, ten times or more. This sample was taken from a study of T cell repertoires in cytomegalovirus infection. MiXCR, run by TCRdb on the reads, gives a single entry per CDR3 protein. The sample comprises 200,000 to 300,000 distinct CDR3 sequences, approximately 13% of which are singletons, and 1.5% to 2% rests with the top ten. The germline V gene encodes CDR1 MNHEY and CDR2 SVGEGT. The germline V and J ends were trimmed by 10 bases and 0 bases, with 16 bases remaining between them. CDR3 length: 15 residues. The rearrangement links TRBV6-2 or TRBV6-3 to TRBJ2-4; weak D call: TRBD1 (5 bases). Source material: PBMCs. This TCR was recovered from a human donor in good health (CMV status not recorded). Some clones in this sample may be carry-over from other donors' samples. The CDR3 nucleotides are TGTGCCACCAAGACAGAATTAATAGCCAAAAACATTCAGTACTTC. Its protein is CATKTELIAKNIQYF.